This TCR beta chain was recovered during a study of patients and donors after allogeneic stem cell transplantation. TCRdb re-derived calls from the RT-PCR reads in MiXCR, one entry per CDR3 protein. The sample lists about 96,000 distinct CDR3 sequences, roughly 50% seen once, with more than 55% in the top ten. The sample holds a few counts of this clonotype. CDR3 length equals 15 residues. The germline V gene has CDR1 SEHNR and CDR2 FQNEAQ (reference sequence). Trimming took 1 base from V and 1 from J, leaving 10 bases between them. The TCR sequence derives from a human donor who was either an allogeneic HSCT recipient or a stem cell or donor lymphocyte infusion donor (not recorded which). It is not recorded whose cells these are; they may come from a transplant donor. The sample was blood, either unsorted or a sorted T cell fraction (not recorded which). The chain links TRBV7-9 to TRBJ1-1; D may be TRBD1 (5 bases). The CDR3 spells CASSLEGRENTEAFF. The CDR3 DNA reads TGTGCCAGCAGCTTAGAGGGGCGCGAGAACACTGAAGCTTTCTTT.